Below are 24 T cell receptor beta chains sequenced from a single sample in a study of T cell responses to AZD1222 COVID-19 vaccine. Assay: immunoSEQ multiplex PCR; the TCRdb copy retains only in-frame clones and omits some. The sample contains fewer than 200,000 clones, 85% to 95% of which appear only once. Sequenced material: peripheral blood, taken on day 0 of AZD1222 vaccination. The receptor source for this set is an adult in good health.

A note on this clone: This CDR3 is also generated by other DNA sequences in the sample. The V gene is TRBV19, the J gene TRBJ2-7; TRBD2 is a possible D gene (5 bases). Germline CDR1 LNHDA, CDR2 SQIVND (reference sequence). The CDR3 contains 11 residues. Deletions cut 1 base from V and 7 bases from J, with 5 bases between. The CDR3 sequence: CASSIGGEQYF. DNA of the CDR3: TGTGCCAGTAGTATAGGAGGGGAGCAGTACTTC.

The gene calls are TRBV28 and TRBJ1-2, with 8 bases matching TRBD1. The CDR3 runs to 16 residues. Germline CDR1 and CDR2: MDHEN and SYDVKM. V trimming: 1 base; J trimming: 4 bases; junction bases outside the gene matches: 8. CDR3 residues: CASSLSAGGSLYGYTF. The CDR3 nucleotides read TGTGCCAGCAGTTTATCGGCAGGGGGCTCCCTCTATGGCTACACCTTC.

For the CDR3, the DNA is TGTGCCAGCAGCTTAGCACCGGGACAGGGGATCGCGCAGTATTTT. Amino acid sequence: CASSLAPGQGIAQYF. The chain is built from TRBV9 and TRBJ2-3; 10 bases align to TRBD1. Trimming cost V 4 bases and J 10 bases; bases outside gene matches: 12. Germline-derived CDR1 and CDR2 are SGDLS and YYNGEE. The CDR3 is 15 amino acids.

The chain links TRBV12-3 or TRBV12-4 to TRBJ2-3; no clear D gene. Trimming stripped 5 bases from V and 5 bases from J, with 8 bases between. This CDR3 contains 12 residues. DNA for the CDR3: TGTGCCAGCAGTACCTATGGAGATACGCAGTATTTT. Translated: CASSTYGDTQYF.

V is TRBV7-9 and J is TRBJ1-3, with D uncertain. The length of the CDR3 is 12 residues. V was cut by 10 bases and J by 4 bases, with 11 bases left in between. Germline V CDR1 and CDR2: SEHNR, FQNEAQ (reference sequence). As DNA, the CDR3 is TGTGCCACGGTGTTCGACGGAAACACCATATATTTT. Amino acid sequence: CATVFDGNTIYF.

The chain is built from TRBV12-3 or TRBV12-4 and TRBJ2-1, with TRBD2 identical over 8 bases. After removal of 7 bases from V and 10 bases from J, the junction contained 9 bases not matched to a gene. CDR3 length equals 13 residues. CDR3 sequence: CASTDTSGGEQFF. Here the CDR3 DNA reads TGTGCCAGCACCGACACTAGCGGCGGCGAGCAGTTCTTC.

The CDR3 loop reads CASSPQGRGTEAFF. CDR3 DNA sequence: TGTGCCAGCAGCCCACAGGGCCGCGGCACTGAAGCTTTCTTT. V is TRBV6-5 and J is TRBJ1-1; TRBD1 is a possible D gene (6 bases). CDR3 size: 14 residues. CDR1 and CDR2 from the germline V gene are MNHEY and SVGAGI. Trimming left V 6 bases short and J 4 bases short, with 15 bases between.

The rearrangement uses TRBV28 and TRBJ2-1, with a possible D match to TRBD2 (6 bases). The CDR3 contains 14 residues. V lost 5 bases, J lost 8 bases, and 16 bases lay in between. CDR1 MDHEN and CDR2 SYDVKM come from the germline V gene. This CDR3 reads CASSIPHRRDEQFF. The CDR3 DNA follows: TGTGCCAGCAGTATCCCTCACAGGAGGGATGAGCAGTTCTTC.

V usage is TRBV6-2 or TRBV6-3 and J usage is TRBJ1-1, with D hard to call. Per the germline V gene, CDR1 is MNHEY and CDR2 is SVGEGT. This CDR3 has 14 amino acids. V was trimmed by 4 bases and J by 1 base, leaving 10 bases between them. This CDR3 is CASSSTLKNTEAFF. The CDR3 DNA is TGTGCCAGCAGTTCGACCCTTAAGAACACTGAAGCTTTCTTT.

V gene TRBV5-5 combines with J gene TRBJ1-2, with no clear D. This CDR3 is 13 amino acids long. Germline CDR1 SGHKS, CDR2 YYEKEE (reference sequence). V lost 0 bases and J 2 bases, leaving 5 bases between the germline ends. Here the CDR3 DNA reads TGTGCCAGCAGCTTGGACGTAAACTATGGCTACACCTTC. This encodes CASSLDVNYGYTF.

The V and J genes are TRBV6-2 or TRBV6-3 and TRBJ1-3; D not resolved. Germline values: CDR1 MNHEY, CDR2 SVGEGT. The CDR3 is 13 amino acids. Trimming removed 0 bases from V and 4 bases from J, with 4 bases in between. This CDR3 is CASSYSEGNTIYF. The CDR3 coding sequence is TGTGCCAGCAGTTACTCCGAAGGAAACACCATATATTTT.

The chain uses TRBV27 and TRBJ2-2; 7 bases are a match to TRBD1. There are 18 residues in the CDR3. CDR1 MNHEY and CDR2 SMNVEV come from the germline V gene (reference sequence). The V segment lost 6 bases and the J segment 1 base; nucleotides outside the gene matches: 14. This CDR3 is CASSYEGIGTENTGELFF. The CDR3 DNA is TGTGCCAGCAGCTATGAGGGGATCGGGACAGAGAACACCGGGGAGCTGTTTTTT.

The chain joins TRBV7-2 to TRBJ2-7; 9 bases match TRBD2. Germline CDR1 and CDR2: SGHTA and FQGNSA. J gave up 6 bases and V 2 bases, and 8 bases lay outside the gene matches. This CDR3 is built from 15 residues. Here the CDR3 reads CASSLSGLAPGEQYF. The CDR3 DNA reads as TGTGCCAGCAGCTTATCGGGACTAGCCCCTGGCGAGCAGTACTTC. Together with reference TRBV7-2 and TRBJ2-7, the CDR3 gives the full variable domain: GAGVSQSPSNKVTEKGKDVELRCDPISGHTALYWYRQSLGQGLEFLIYFQGNSAPDKSGLPSDRFSAERTGGSVSTLTIQRTQQEDSAVYLCASSLSGLAPGEQYFGPGTRLTVT.

The chain recombines TRBV28 with TRBJ1-5; D unresolved. CDR1 MDHEN and CDR2 SYDVKM come from the germline V gene. Trimming took off 7 bases at V and 3 bases at J, with 13 bases between the two ends. This CDR3 spans 14 amino acids. CDR3 loop: CASTRSQPNQPQHF. In nucleotides, the CDR3 is TGTGCCAGCACGCGATCACAGCCCAATCAGCCCCAGCATTTT.

The rearrangement links TRBV7-9 to TRBJ1-5; D possibly corresponds to TRBD1 (6 bases). This CDR3 is 16 amino acids long. Trimming shortened V by 0 bases and J by 6 bases, and 15 bases separated the two germline ends. Per the germline V gene, CDR1 is SEHNR and CDR2 is FQNEAQ (reference sequence). Written as DNA, the CDR3 is TGTGCCAGCAGCTTAGCCATAGGGGGGGAGCCTCAGCCCCAGCATTTT. This codes for CASSLAIGGEPQPQHF. Drawing the rest from reference TRBV7-9 and TRBJ1-5, the complete variable domain is DTGVSQNPRHKITKRGQNVTFRCDPISEHNRLYWYRQTLGQGPEFLTYFQNEAQLEKSRLLSDRFSAERPKGSFSTLEIQRTEQGDSAMYLCASSLAIGGEPQPQHFGDGTRLSIL.

The chain employs TRBV18 and TRBJ2-1, with D tentatively TRBD2 (6 bases). Germline V gene sequence: CDR1 KGHSH, CDR2 LQKENI. This CDR3 has 16 residues. V dropped 3 bases and J dropped 6 bases, with 18 bases sitting between them. DNA of the CDR3: TGTGCCAGCTCACCGCTACTAGCAGGGATTGTCAATGAGCAGTTCTTC. Residues: CASSPLLAGIVNEQFF.

The V gene is TRBV19, the J gene TRBJ2-7, with TRBD2 as a possible D gene (6 bases). Germline CDR1 reads LNHDA; CDR2 reads SQIVND (reference sequence). The CDR3 contains 14 residues. V was shortened by 7 bases and J by 0 bases, with 13 bases between the two germline ends. CDR3 in DNA: TGTGCCAGTACGCCAGTCGGGGGCTCCTACGAGCAGTACTTC. Its protein is CASTPVGGSYEQYF.

The rearrangement uses TRBV18 and TRBJ1-4, with no clear D. The germline CDR1 and CDR2 sequences are KGHSH and LQKENI. Trimming cost V 2 bases and J 0 bases, with 7 bases left between them. CDR3 length equals 15 residues. Here the CDR3 reads CASSPNRATNEKLFF. The CDR3 nucleotides are TGTGCCAGCTCACCAAACAGAGCAACTAATGAAAAACTGTTTTTT.

V usage is TRBV7-2 and J usage is TRBJ1-4, with D tentatively TRBD1 (5 bases). Per the germline V gene, CDR1 is SGHTA and CDR2 is FQGNSA. Trimming took 1 base from V and 7 from J, leaving 13 bases between them. The CDR3 covers 15 residues. The CDR3 bases are TGTGCCAGCAGCTTAGGCAGGGCAGACCGTGAAAAACTGTTTTTT. It codes for CASSLGRADREKLFF.

The chain links TRBV19 to TRBJ1-3; TRBD1 agrees at 9 bases. Germline V CDR1 and CDR2: LNHDA, SQIVND (reference sequence). V lost 5 bases and J lost 2; bases outside the gene matches: 1. This CDR3 spans 14 amino acids. The CDR3, as DNA: TGTGCCAGTAGTCGACAGGGGGCTGGAAACACCATATATTTT. This encodes CASSRQGAGNTIYF.

The chain is built from TRBV28 and TRBJ2-7; 7 bases match TRBD1. There are 14 residues in the CDR3. V was pared by 5 bases and J by 5 bases, with 9 bases of the junction left unmatched. Per germline, CDR1 MDHEN and CDR2 SYDVKM. The CDR3, as DNA: TGTGCCAGCAGTACCTCGACAGGGTGGGACGAGCAGTACTTC. Amino acid sequence: CASSTSTGWDEQYF.

This rearrangement joins TRBV5-1 to TRBJ2-2, with TRBD1 identical over 8 bases. After removal of 4 bases from V and 6 bases from J, the junction contained 5 bases not matched to a gene. The CDR3 has 14 amino acids. The germline CDR1 and CDR2 sequences are SGHRS and YFSETQ. The DNA of the CDR3 is TGCGCCAGCAGCGATCCAGGGGGCCCCGGGGAGCTGTTTTTT. Its translation: CASSDPGGPGELFF.

This sequence joins TRBV24-1 and TRBJ1-2, with D uncertain. Trimming removed 4 bases from V and 3 bases from J, with 11 bases in between. Per the germline V gene, CDR1 is KGHDR and CDR2 is SFDVKD. The CDR3 is 14 residues long. CDR3 sequence reads: CATSDAGVYYGYTF. CDR3 sequence (DNA): TGTGCCACCAGTGACGCCGGGGTTTACTATGGCTACACCTTC.

V is TRBV6-2 or TRBV6-3 and J is TRBJ2-5, with D perhaps TRBD2 (6 bases). The V gene's germline CDR1 is MNHEY and CDR2 SVGEGT. Trimming took 2 bases from V and 3 from J, leaving 10 bases between them. The CDR3 totals 14 residues. CDR3: CASSYTGTEETQYF. In DNA, the CDR3 is TGTGCCAGCAGTTACACCGGGACTGAAGAGACCCAGTACTTC.